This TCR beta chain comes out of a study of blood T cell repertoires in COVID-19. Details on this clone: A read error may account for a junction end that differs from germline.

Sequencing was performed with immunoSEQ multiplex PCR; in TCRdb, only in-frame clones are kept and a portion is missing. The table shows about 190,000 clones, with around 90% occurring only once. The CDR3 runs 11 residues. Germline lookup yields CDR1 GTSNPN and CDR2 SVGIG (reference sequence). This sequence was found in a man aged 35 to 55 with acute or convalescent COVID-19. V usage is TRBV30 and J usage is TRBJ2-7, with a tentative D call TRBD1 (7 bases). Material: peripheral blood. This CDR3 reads CAWRTGRKEMF. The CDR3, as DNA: TGTGCCTGGAGGACAGGGAGGAAGGAGATGTTC.